This T cell receptor beta chain came from a study of T cell repertoires in cytomegalovirus infection. TCRdb reprocessed the reads via MiXCR and lists one record per CDR3 protein. The table has 150,000 to 200,000 distinct CDR3 sequences, approximately 17% seen once. Trimming left V 3 bases short and J 2 bases short, with 10 bases between. CDR3 size: 14 residues. This clonotype was observed a handful of times. Sequenced sample: CD8+ T cells from PBMCs. The receptor was isolated from a human donor in good health (CMV status not recorded). Some clones in this sample may be carry-over from other donors' samples. The chain recombines TRBV12-3 or TRBV12-4 with TRBJ1-1; maybe TRBD1 (5 bases). In DNA form, the CDR3 reads TGTGCCAGCAGTTTGACAGATTTTAACACTGAAGCTTTCTTT. It specifies CASSLTDFNTEAFF.